One sample yielded the 22 T cell receptor beta chains listed below, sequenced in a study of blood T cells in healthy people across ages. Using a J-beta primer mix together with a sample-barcoded 5' primer, a second PCR was run for roughly 7 to 12 cycles. TCRdb re-called the 5' RACE reads through MiXCR, storing one row per CDR3 protein. Counted here are just under 550,000 distinct CDR3 sequences, about 24% occurring once; the ten biggest clones make up approximately 10%. The same sample was also used in a study of T cells of mothers and their children.

Material for sequencing was blood. These receptors came from a boy aged 10-17 years in good health.

This clonotype was counted a few times. The chain joins TRBV25-1 to TRBJ2-1; 9 bases align to TRBD2. Germline V gene sequence: CDR1 MGHDK, CDR2 SYGVNS. Germline trimming cut 1 base from V and 10 bases from J; bases unmatched to any gene: 14. This CDR3 has 17 residues. The DNA of the CDR3 is TGTGCCAGCAGTGAATCAACAAATGGGGGTAGCGGGAGAGAGCAGTTCTTC. Translation: CASSESTNGGSGREQFF.

The table lists this clonotype with a few counts. This chain connects TRBV5-1 to TRBJ1-2; TRBD1 agrees at 7 bases. CDR3 length: 11 amino acids. Germline V gene data show CDR1 as SGHRS and CDR2 as YFSETQ. V was clipped by 5 bases and J by 6 bases; unmatched bases: 1. This CDR3 is CASRRGHGYTF. In DNA, the CDR3 is TGCGCCAGCAGAAGGGGGCATGGCTACACCTTC.

This chain connects TRBV6-2 or TRBV6-3 to TRBJ2-5; maybe TRBD2 (5 bases). CDR1 is MNHEY and CDR2 is SVGEGT in the germline V gene. Trimming took off 6 bases at V and 1 base at J, with 15 bases between the two ends. The CDR3 covers 15 residues. CDR3 loop: CASRPRGGPQETQYF. The CDR3 nucleotides are TGTGCCAGCAGGCCTCGGGGTGGGCCCCAAGAGACCCAGTACTTC.

This clonotype has just a few counts. This chain uses TRBV20-1 with TRBJ1-5; D is uncertain. Germline loops: CDR1 DFQATT, CDR2 SNEGSKA (reference sequence). The CDR3 has 14 residues. Trimming shortened V by 6 bases and J by 3 bases, and 15 bases separated the two germline ends. CDR3 nucleotide sequence: TGCAGTGCGATCGACCCGGTAATCAATCAGCCCCAGCATTTT. It translates to CSAIDPVINQPQHF.

This sequence joins TRBV29-1 and TRBJ1-2; D unclear. V was clipped by 3 bases and J by 2 bases, with 10 bases between them. This CDR3 is built from 13 residues. The germline V gene encodes CDR1 SQVTM and CDR2 ANQGSEA. This chain's CDR3 is CSVDSELNYGYTF. The DNA of the CDR3 is TGCAGCGTTGACTCAGAGCTGAACTATGGCTACACCTTC.

The rearrangement joins TRBV5-1 to TRBJ2-1, with a tentative D call TRBD1 (5 bases). The end of the DNA fits TRBJ2-5 better, so the J call may be wrong. The CDR3 loop spans 14 amino acids. The germline V gene has CDR1 SGHRS and CDR2 YFSETQ. The CDR3 spells CASSLAAGLETQYF. CDR3 DNA sequence: TGCGCCAGCAGCTTGGCCGCAGGGCTAGAGACCCAGTACTTC.

The CDR3 DNA follows: TGCGCCAGCAGCTGGGGACTAGCGGGAGTTGATGAGCAGTTCTTC. Protein sequence: CASSWGLAGVDEQFF. The chain is built from TRBV5-1 and TRBJ2-1; the match to TRBD2 covers 14 bases. The ends lost 3 bases at V and 8 bases at J; junction bases unmatched: 4. The CDR3 contains 15 residues. The germline gives CDR1 SGHRS, CDR2 YFSETQ.

This clonotype was observed at least ten times. The V call is TRBV6-6, the J call TRBJ2-7, with D uncertain. The CDR3 spans 16 residues. CDR1 is MNHNY and CDR2 is SVGAGI in the germline V gene (reference sequence). V dropped 9 bases and J dropped 4 bases, with 25 bases sitting between them. The CDR3: CASSTPPQAFLYEQYF. CDR3 sequence (DNA): TGTGCCAGTTCCACCCCCCCGCAGGCCTTCCTGTACGAGCAGTACTTC.

The table lists this clonotype with a few counts. The V call is TRBV28, the J call TRBJ1-1; D unclear. This CDR3 comprises 14 residues. The ends were cut back, 3 bases at V and 5 bases at J, with 13 bases in the middle. The germline gives CDR1 MDHEN, CDR2 SYDVKM. The CDR3 protein is CASSFPRPGTEAFF. CDR3 in DNA: TGTGCCAGCAGTTTCCCACGCCCTGGGACTGAAGCTTTCTTT.

This clonotype was observed a handful of times. V usage is TRBV30 and J usage is TRBJ2-1; 9 nucleotides line up with TRBD2. The germline gives CDR1 GTSNPN, CDR2 SVGIG (reference sequence). This CDR3 contains 14 residues. Losses at the gene ends were 3 bases for V and 7 bases for J; bases not matched to a gene: 7. In DNA, the CDR3 is TGTGCCTGGAGCTCCGGACTAGCGTGGAATGAGCAGTTCTTC. Protein: CAWSSGLAWNEQFF.

The V call is TRBV20-1, the J call TRBJ2-7; D is unresolved. The V end was cut by 3 bases, the J end by 5 bases, with 11 bases between. This CDR3 is 12 amino acids long. In germline, CDR1 is DFQATT, CDR2 SNEGSKA (reference sequence). The CDR3 coding sequence is TGCAGTGCTAGGATCTCCCCGGACGAGCAGTACTTC. The encoded protein is CSARISPDEQYF.

This clonotype has only a few counts. This rearrangement joins TRBV7-2 to TRBJ1-1; a weak D match, TRBD1 (5 bases). CDR3 length: 16 residues. The germline V gene encodes CDR1 SGHTA and CDR2 FQGNSA. The germline V and J ends were trimmed by 5 bases and 6 bases, with 22 bases remaining between them. CDR3 sequence (DNA): TGTGCCAGCAGCCCCCGAGGGGACGTTATTGGCGCTGAAGCTTTCTTT. Translating gives CASSPRGDVIGAEAFF.

A few counts support this clonotype. The chain recombines TRBV4-1 with TRBJ2-1; TRBD2 aligns across 8 bases. After removal of 5 bases from V and 4 bases from J, the junction contained 4 bases not matched to a gene. The CDR3 has 14 residues. CDR1 is MGHRA, CDR2 YSYEKL, per germline. CDR3 amino acids: CASSVGGAYNEQFF. CDR3 DNA: TGCGCCAGCAGCGTCGGGGGGGCATACAATGAGCAGTTCTTC.

The CDR3 DNA is TGTGCCAGCGTAAGCCTGGGACAGGGAGGGAATGAGCAGTTCTTC. Protein sequence: CASVSLGQGGNEQFF. V usage is TRBV28 and J usage is TRBJ2-5; 9 nucleotides line up with TRBD1. The J call may be mistaken, given a closer DNA end match to TRBJ2-1. This CDR3 comprises 15 residues. The V gene's germline CDR1 is MDHEN and CDR2 SYDVKM.

The chain links TRBV7-2 to TRBJ2-3; D possibly corresponds to TRBD2 (6 bases). CDR1 and CDR2 (germline): SGHTA, FQGNSA. The CDR3 covers 15 residues. Trimming left V 7 bases short and J 4 bases short, with 18 bases between. CDR3 region: CASNNMGRLADTQYF. The CDR3 region has the DNA TGTGCCAGCAACAATATGGGGCGACTAGCAGATACGCAGTATTTT.

This clonotype occurred a few times. This chain connects TRBV7-9 to TRBJ2-5; 8 nucleotides line up with TRBD1. The germline gives CDR1 SEHNR, CDR2 FQNEAQ (reference sequence). The V gene end was trimmed by 5 bases and the J gene end by 0 bases; junction bases not matched to a gene: 5. The CDR3 spans 15 residues. CDR3 nucleotides: TGTGCCAGCAGCCCACGGGACAGGAACCAAGAGACCCAGTACTTC. This gives the protein CASSPRDRNQETQYF.

This clonotype was detected only a few times. V usage is TRBV19 and J usage is TRBJ2-1; D gene uncertain. The CDR3 covers 13 residues. V was pared by 7 bases and J by 3 bases, with 10 bases between. Per germline, CDR1 LNHDA and CDR2 SQIVND (reference sequence). Written as DNA, the CDR3 is TGTGCCAGTACCCCTGGAGACTACAATGAGCAGTTCTTC. Translating gives CASTPGDYNEQFF.

The chain has TRBV12-3 or TRBV12-4 and TRBJ1-4; a possible D gene is TRBD1 (5 bases). The CDR3 covers 17 residues. V lost 6 bases and J 0 bases, leaving 17 bases between the germline ends. DNA for the CDR3: TGTGCCAGCAGCCCTAGGGGTCGGGGACCAACTAATGAAAAACTGTTTTTT. Residues: CASSPRGRGPTNEKLFF.

This chain uses TRBV5-1 with TRBJ2-1, with 8 bases identical to TRBD2. This CDR3 contains 15 residues. Germline V CDR1 and CDR2: SGHRS, YFSETQ. The junction had 11 bases not matched to a gene; V was cut back by 7 bases and J by 5 bases. The DNA for the CDR3 is TGCGCCAGCCTCCCGGGGACGGGGGGGGACAATGAGCAGTTCTTC. Translated: CASLPGTGGDNEQFF.

With regard to this clonotype: One end of the junction is discordant with germline, which a read error may explain. This rearrangement joins TRBV4-1 to TRBJ2-7; tentatively, D is TRBD2 (5 bases). Germline V gives CDR1 MGHRA, CDR2 YSYEKL. The CDR3 spans 12 residues. As DNA, the CDR3 is TGCGCCAGCAGCTCGAGCTTCGGGATACCAATCTTC. Its translation is CASSSSFGIPIF.

CDR3 DNA sequence: TGTGCCAGCAGTTCGTTAGCGGGAGGGCCCGAGCAGTACTTC. This encodes CASSSLAGGPEQYF. This chain joins TRBV6-5 and TRBJ2-7, with TRBD2 identical over 11 bases. Germline CDR1 and CDR2: MNHEY and SVGAGI. The CDR3 has 14 amino acids. Trimming took 4 bases from V and 6 from J; bases not matched to a gene: 5.

J is TRBJ2-7 and V is TRBV4-3, with D perhaps matching TRBD2 (6 bases). V was trimmed by 3 bases and J by 5 bases, leaving 17 bases between them. Germline V gene lookup returns CDR1 LGHNA and CDR2 YSLEER. The CDR3 totals 15 residues. The CDR3 protein is CASSQGTGIRDEQYF. The CDR3 coding sequence is TGCGCCAGCAGCCAGGGGACTGGGATCAGAGACGAGCAGTACTTC.